The clone carrying this T cell receptor (beta chain) was picked up one time. The V gene end was trimmed by 6 bases and the J gene end by 1 base; junction bases not matched to a gene: 10. Germline CDR1 and CDR2: MDHEN and SYDVKM. The CDR3 is made up of 16 amino acids. The data stem from a study of blood T cell repertoires in COVID-19. About the study: From T cells, B-cell-depleted T cells, or PBMCs came the material, which was cDNA or gDNA.

Original data processing: From reference gene primer amplification, estimates of nucleated cell counts were derived. TCRdb's copy holds only in-frame clones and misses some; the assay was immunoSEQ multiplex PCR. V, J and clone size are taken as reported in that table, and D and trimming were inferred from the DNA itself. This sample carries fewer than 650,000 clones, 85% to 90% of them seen once, and the ten largest clones take roughly 8%. The chain carries TRBV28 and TRBJ1-1; TRBD1 matches at 8 bases. This receptor was obtained from a woman in her forties or fifties with COVID-19, enrolled during active disease. The source material was peripheral blood. The CDR3 loop reads CASSSTGVGRNTEAFF. CDR3 sequence (DNA): TGTGCCAGCAGCTCGACAGGGGTCGGTAGGAACACTGAAGCTTTCTTT.